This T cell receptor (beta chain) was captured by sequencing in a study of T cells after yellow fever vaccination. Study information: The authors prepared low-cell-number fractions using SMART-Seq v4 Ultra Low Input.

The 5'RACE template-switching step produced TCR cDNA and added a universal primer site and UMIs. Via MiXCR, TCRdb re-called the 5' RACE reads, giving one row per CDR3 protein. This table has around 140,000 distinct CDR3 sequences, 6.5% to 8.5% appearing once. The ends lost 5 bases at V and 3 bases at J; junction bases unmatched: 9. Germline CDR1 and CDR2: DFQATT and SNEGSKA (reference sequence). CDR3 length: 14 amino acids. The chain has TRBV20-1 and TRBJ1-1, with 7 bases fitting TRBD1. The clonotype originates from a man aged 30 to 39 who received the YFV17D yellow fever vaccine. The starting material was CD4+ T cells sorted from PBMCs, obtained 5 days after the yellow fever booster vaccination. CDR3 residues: CSAPRQGGYTEAFF. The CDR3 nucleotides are TGCAGTGCTCCTAGACAGGGCGGGTACACTGAAGCTTTCTTT.